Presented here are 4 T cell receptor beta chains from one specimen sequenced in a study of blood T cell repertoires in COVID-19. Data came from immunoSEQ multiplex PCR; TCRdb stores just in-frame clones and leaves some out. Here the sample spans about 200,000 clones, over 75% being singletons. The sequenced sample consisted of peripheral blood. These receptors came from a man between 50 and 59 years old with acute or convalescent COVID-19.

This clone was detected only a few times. CDR3 region: CASSYQQGRETQYF. The CDR3 DNA reads as TGTGCCAGCAGTTATCAACAGGGTAGGGAGACCCAGTACTTC. The chain links TRBV6-5 to TRBJ2-5, with D possibly matching TRBD1 (6 bases). V lost 3 bases to trimming and J lost 5 bases, with 13 bases between them. Germline V gene sequence: CDR1 MNHEY, CDR2 SVGAGI. CDR3 length: 14 amino acids.

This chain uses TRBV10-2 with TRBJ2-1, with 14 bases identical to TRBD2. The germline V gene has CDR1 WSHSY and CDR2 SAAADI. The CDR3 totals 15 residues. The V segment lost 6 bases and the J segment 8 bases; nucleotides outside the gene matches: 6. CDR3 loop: CASRVGTSGGDEQFF. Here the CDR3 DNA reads TGCGCCAGCAGGGTCGGGACTAGCGGGGGCGATGAGCAGTTCTTC.

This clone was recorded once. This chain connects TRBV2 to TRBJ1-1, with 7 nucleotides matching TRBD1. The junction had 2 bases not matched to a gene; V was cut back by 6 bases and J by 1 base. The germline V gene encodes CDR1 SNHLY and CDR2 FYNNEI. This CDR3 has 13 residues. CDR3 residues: CASRGTANTEAFF. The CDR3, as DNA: TGTGCCAGCAGGGGGACAGCGAACACTGAAGCTTTCTTT. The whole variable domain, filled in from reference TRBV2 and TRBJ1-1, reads EPEVTQTPSHQVTQMGQEVILRCVPISNHLYFYWYRQILGQKVEFLVSFYNNEISEKSEIFDDQFSVERPDGSNFTLKIRSTKLEDSAMYFCASRGTANTEAFFGQGTRLTVV.

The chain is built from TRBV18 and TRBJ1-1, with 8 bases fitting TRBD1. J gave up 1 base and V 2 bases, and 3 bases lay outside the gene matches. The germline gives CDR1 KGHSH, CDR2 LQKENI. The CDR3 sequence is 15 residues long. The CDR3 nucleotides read TGTGCCAGCTCACCAATGGGGACAGGGAACACTGAAGCTTTCTTT. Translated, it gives CASSPMGTGNTEAFF.